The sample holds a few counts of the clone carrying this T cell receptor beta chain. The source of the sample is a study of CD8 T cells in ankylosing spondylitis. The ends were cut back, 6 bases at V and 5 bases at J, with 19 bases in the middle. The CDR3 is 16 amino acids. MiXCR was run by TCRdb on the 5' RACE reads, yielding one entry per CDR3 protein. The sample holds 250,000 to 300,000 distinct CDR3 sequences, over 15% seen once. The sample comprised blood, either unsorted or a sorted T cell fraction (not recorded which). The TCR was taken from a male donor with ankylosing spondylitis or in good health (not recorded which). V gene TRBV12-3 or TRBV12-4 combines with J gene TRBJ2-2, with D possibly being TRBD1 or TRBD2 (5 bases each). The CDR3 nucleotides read TGTGCCAGCAGCCAAGGGGTGGGGGTCGGAACCGGGGAGCTGTTTTTT. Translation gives CASSQGVGVGTGELFF.